The clone carrying this T cell receptor (beta chain) was recorded at least ten times. The record originates from a study of kidney transplant recipient with SARS-CoV-2 infection. V lost 3 bases, J lost 2 bases, and 15 bases stayed unmatched. The CDR3 extends over 20 amino acids. The germline gives CDR1 SGHVS, CDR2 FQNEAQ. TCRdb recomputed calls from the reads with MiXCR, one row per CDR3 protein. The repertoire has some 220,000 distinct CDR3 sequences, around 30% of them found once; the top ten carry roughly 7%. The gene calls are TRBV7-8 and TRBJ2-1, with 11 bases matching TRBD2. The material was a blood sample, obtained at baseline and on day 111 from a kidney transplant recipient. This sequence was found in a male patient in his thirties who had COVID-19 and was a kidney transplant recipient. Some T cells may have originated in the graft donor. The CDR3 bases are TGTGCCAGCAGCTTCCGTACAGGGGGCTTGACTAGCGGGGCCTACAATGAGCAGTTCTTC. Translating gives CASSFRTGGLTSGAYNEQFF.